This T cell receptor (beta chain) was sequenced for a study of blood T cell repertoires in COVID-19. Across the study: The study drew acute and convalescent COVID-19 samples from the United States, Italy and Spain. The analysed material was cDNA or gDNA that came from T cells, B-cell-depleted T cells, or PBMCs.

In the original workflow: Quantification of nucleated cells was approximated via reference gene primer amplification. Measured with immunoSEQ multiplex PCR; TCRdb has only the in-frame clones, and not every one. V and J calls and clone size are as listed in that table; D and trimming were resolved from the DNA. The sample yields 200,000 or so clones, approximately 80% seen once. This clone was counted once. The germline V gene has CDR1 SGDLS and CDR2 YYNGEE. The CDR3 contains 24 residues. The V and J ends lost 3 bases and 2 bases respectively, with 39 bases between them. The TCR was taken from a woman aged 60-70 years who had recovered from COVID-19. The J gene is TRBJ1-3, the V gene TRBV9, with D perhaps TRBD1 (5 bases). The sequencing input was peripheral blood. In DNA, the CDR3 is TGTGCCAGCAGCGCTAGGGAGGGGTCCCTTATCCCCAGGCCGGATAAGGGACCTGGAAACACCATATATTTT. Its protein is CASSAREGSLIPRPDKGPGNTIYF. The whole variable domain, remainder taken from reference TRBV9 and TRBJ1-3, is DSGVTQTPKHLITATGQRVTLRCSPRSGDLSVYWYQQSLDQGLQFLIQYYNGEERAKGNILERFSAQQFPDLHSELNLSSLELGDSALYFCASSAREGSLIPRPDKGPGNTIYFGEGSWLTVV.